The 18 T cell receptor beta chains listed next were all sequenced from one sample in a study of blood T cell repertoires in COVID-19. Repertoires were generated with immunoSEQ multiplex PCR, while TCRdb's copy carries only in-frame clones and drops some. The sample has 86,000 or so clones; around 92% are singletons. The material sequenced was peripheral blood. The origin of the receptors is a woman aged 50 to 65 in a cohort sampled during active COVID-19.

The gene calls are TRBV11-2 and TRBJ2-6, with D tentatively TRBD2 (6 bases). CDR3 length: 16 amino acids. Germline CDR1 is SGHAT and CDR2 is FQNNGV. Trimming pared 3 bases from V and 2 bases from J, leaving 11 bases between. The CDR3 is CASSLFAGTGANVLTF. The DNA of the CDR3 is TGTGCCAGCAGCTTGTTTGCGGGGACTGGGGCCAACGTCCTGACTTTC.

The V gene is TRBV6-5, the J gene TRBJ1-4, with a possible D match to TRBD1 (6 bases). The CDR3 runs to 15 residues. CDR1 is MNHEY and CDR2 is SVGAGI in the germline V gene. V lost 2 bases to trimming and J lost 8 bases, with 15 bases between them. As DNA, the CDR3 is TGTGCCAGCAGTTACGGTACGGCAGGGGAAGAAAAACTGTTTTTT. Translation: CASSYGTAGEEKLFF.

Only a few counts were recorded for this clone. V usage is TRBV11-3 and J usage is TRBJ2-1, with D hard to call. The V end was cut by 5 bases, the J end by 15 bases, with 20 bases between. Looked up from germline, CDR1 is SGHNT and CDR2 is YENEEA. The CDR3 has 13 residues. CDR3 sequence: CASSPLWSNVLFF. DNA of the CDR3: TGTGCCAGCAGCCCGTTGTGGAGTAACGTCTTGTTCTTC.

The J gene is TRBJ2-7, the V gene TRBV6-2 or TRBV6-3, with 14 bases lining up with TRBD2. CDR1 and CDR2 (germline): MNHEY, SVGEGT. Unmatched junction bases numbered 4, after V lost 5 bases and J lost 4 bases. This CDR3 is 15 amino acids long. In nucleotides, the CDR3 is TGTGCCAGCAGTCCGGGGACTAGCGGGGGTTACGAGCAGTACTTC. Translating gives CASSPGTSGGYEQYF.

V and J are TRBV7-3 and TRBJ1-3; 7 bases agree with TRBD1. CDR1 SGHTA and CDR2 FQGTGA come from the germline V gene. V lost 6 bases and J lost 1; bases outside the gene matches: 9. The CDR3 extends over 16 amino acids. The CDR3: CASRRNRGRSGNTIYF. DNA for the CDR3: TGTGCCAGCAGGCGTAACAGGGGAAGGTCTGGAAACACCATATATTTT.

This sequence joins TRBV6-5 and TRBJ2-7; 10 bases map to TRBD1. The CDR3 totals 15 residues. Germline V gene data show CDR1 as MNHEY and CDR2 as SVGAGI. J gave up 5 bases and V 1 base, and 5 bases lay outside the gene matches. CDR3 loop: CASSYLGQGVHEQYF. The DNA of the CDR3 is TGTGCCAGCAGTTACTTAGGACAGGGGGTCCACGAGCAGTACTTC.

The V call is TRBV7-9, the J call TRBJ2-2; 8 nucleotides agree with TRBD1. Germline CDR1 SEHNR, CDR2 FQNEAQ (reference sequence). The CDR3 spans 15 residues. V shed 5 bases, J shed 1 base, and the junction held 3 bases outside the gene matches. The CDR3 DNA reads TGTGCCAGCAGCCCCGACAGGGGGAACACCGGGGAGCTGTTTTTT. Its protein is CASSPDRGNTGELFF. Using reference TRBV7-9 and TRBJ2-2 for the parts outside the CDR3, the full variable domain is DTGVSQNPRHKITKRGQNVTFRCDPISEHNRLYWYRQTLGQGPEFLTYFQNEAQLEKSRLLSDRFSAERPKGSFSTLEIQRTEQGDSAMYLCASSPDRGNTGELFFGEGSRLTVL.

The chain uses TRBV11-2 and TRBJ2-7, with TRBD1 matching 9 bases. Losses at the gene ends were 5 bases for V and 2 bases for J; bases not matched to a gene: 7. This CDR3 contains 15 residues. Germline-derived CDR1 and CDR2 are SGHAT and FQNNGV. The CDR3 nucleotides are TGTGCCAGCAGCCCCCACGGGACAGGGACCTACGAGCAGTACTTC. Translating it yields CASSPHGTGTYEQYF.

The gene calls are TRBV3-1 (or the pseudogene TRBV3-2) and TRBJ1-1; D might be TRBD1 (6 bases). Between the trimmed V and J ends, which lost 1 base and 4 bases, there was a span of 10 bases. The length of the CDR3 is 14 residues. Germline V gene lookup returns CDR1 LGHDT and CDR2 YNNKEL (reference sequence). CDR3 amino acids: CASSQGQAGTEAFF. CDR3 DNA: TGTGCCAGCAGCCAAGGACAGGCGGGCACTGAAGCTTTCTTT.

A few counts support this clone. The chain is built from TRBV5-8 and TRBJ1-5; the D gene is possibly TRBD1 (6 bases). Germline V gene data show CDR1 as SGHTS and CDR2 as YDEGEE. Trimming stripped 6 bases from V and 0 bases from J, with 19 bases between. The CDR3 totals 17 residues. The CDR3 region has the DNA TGTGCCAGCACCGATGGCCGGGACACGGGTAGCAATCAGCCCCAGCATTTT. Its protein is CASTDGRDTGSNQPQHF.

The chain joins TRBV5-1 to TRBJ2-2, with 9 bases fitting TRBD2. The V gene's germline CDR1 is SGHRS and CDR2 YFSETQ. V gave up 5 bases and J gave up 0 bases; unmatched junction bases: 8. The length of the CDR3 is 17 residues. CDR3 amino acids: CASSLRPSGTNTGELFF. The CDR3 bases are TGCGCCAGCAGTCTACGGCCTAGCGGGACGAACACCGGGGAGCTGTTTTTT.

A note on this clone: The germline gene is not matched at one end of the junction; a read error may be the cause. This CDR3 is CAGSSRTSGYEETQYF. CDR3 sequence (DNA): TGTGCCGGCAGCTCCCGGACTAGCGGATATGAAGAGACCCAGTACTTC. The chain links TRBV3-1 (or the pseudogene TRBV3-2) to TRBJ2-5, with 10 bases identical to TRBD2. The length of the CDR3 is 16 residues. Germline V CDR1 and CDR2: LGHDT, YNNKEL (reference sequence).

CDR3 nucleotides: TGTGCCAGTAGCAGACTAGCGGGGGGGTCCCCGGAGACCCAGTACTTC. Protein sequence: CASSRLAGGSPETQYF. The chain couples TRBV19 to TRBJ2-5, with TRBD2 matching 14 bases. CDR1 and CDR2 from the germline V gene are LNHDA and SQIVND (reference sequence). Trimming cost V 6 bases and J 5 bases; bases outside gene matches: 8. The CDR3 runs 16 residues.

The chain links TRBV27 to TRBJ2-7; TRBD1 matches at 8 bases. Germline V lookup: CDR1 MNHEY, CDR2 SMNVEV (reference sequence). This CDR3 comprises 15 residues. V lost 3 bases and J lost 1; bases outside the gene matches: 5. The DNA of the CDR3 is TGTGCCAGCAGTTTCCAGGGGGCGCGGTCCTACGAGCAGTACTTC. Its translation: CASSFQGARSYEQYF.

The genes are TRBV18 and TRBJ2-7, with 9 bases that match TRBD1. Germline V CDR1 and CDR2: KGHSH, LQKENI. The V segment lost 3 bases and the J segment 7 bases; nucleotides outside the gene matches: 10. The CDR3 length is 15 residues. Written as DNA, the CDR3 is TGTGCCAGCTCACCGGCCGGACAGGGGAACAGGGAGCAGTACTTC. The encoded protein is CASSPAGQGNREQYF.

This clone was detected a few times. The chain carries TRBV7-9 and TRBJ1-5, with 7 bases matching TRBD1. V shed 4 bases, J shed 0 bases, and the junction held 6 bases outside the gene matches. Germline V CDR1 and CDR2: SEHNR, FQNEAQ (reference sequence). This CDR3 has 16 residues. In DNA form, the CDR3 reads TGTGCCAGCAGCTCCTCCGGGACAGATAGCAATCAGCCCCAGCATTTT. It codes for CASSSSGTDSNQPQHF.

For the CDR3, the DNA is TGTGCCAGCAGCCATACCACGCAGGGGGCACAAGAGCAGTACTTC. Protein sequence: CASSHTTQGAQEQYF. J is TRBJ2-7 and V is TRBV14, with 8 bases aligning to TRBD1. CDR1 is SGHDN and CDR2 is FVKESK in the germline V gene. The trim removed 3 bases at V and 7 bases at J, leaving 11 bases unmatched. The CDR3 is 15 amino acids. The full variable domain, in which reference TRBV14 and TRBJ2-7 provide the parts outside the CDR3, is EAGVTQFPSHSVIEKGQTVTLRCDPISGHDNLYWYRRVMGKEIKFLLHFVKESKQDESGMPNNRFLAERTGGTYSTLKVQPAELEDSGVYFCASSHTTQGAQEQYFGPGTRLTVT.

The genes are TRBV12-3 or TRBV12-4 and TRBJ1-2; perhaps TRBD1 as D (5 bases). This CDR3 region has 13 residues. The V end was cut by 6 bases, the J end by 5 bases, with 13 bases between. CDR3 loop: CASSPWGDYGYTF. Written as DNA, the CDR3 is TGTGCCAGCAGCCCGTGGGGGGATTATGGCTACACCTTC.